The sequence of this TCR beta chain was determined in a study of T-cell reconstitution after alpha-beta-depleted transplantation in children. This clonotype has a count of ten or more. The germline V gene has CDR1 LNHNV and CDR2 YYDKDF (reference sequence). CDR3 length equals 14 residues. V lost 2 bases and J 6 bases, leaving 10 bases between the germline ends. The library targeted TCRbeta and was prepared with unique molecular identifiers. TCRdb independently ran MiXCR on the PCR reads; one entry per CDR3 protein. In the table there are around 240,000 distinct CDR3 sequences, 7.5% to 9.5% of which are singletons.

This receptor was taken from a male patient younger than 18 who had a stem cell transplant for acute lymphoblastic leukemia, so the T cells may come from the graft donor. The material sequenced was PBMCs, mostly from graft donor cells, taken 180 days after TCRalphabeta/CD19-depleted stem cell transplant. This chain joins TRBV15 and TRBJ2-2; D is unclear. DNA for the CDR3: TGTGCCACCAGCAGATTTGGCCTAGCCGGGGAGCTGTTTTTT. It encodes CATSRFGLAGELFF. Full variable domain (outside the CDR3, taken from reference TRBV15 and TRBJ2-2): DAMVIQNPRYQVTQFGKPVTLSCSQTLNHNVMYWYQQKSSQAPKLLFHYYDKDFNNEADTPDNFQSRRPNTSFCFLDIRSPGLGDTAMYLCATSRFGLAGELFFGEGSRLTVL.